Below are 18 T cell receptor beta chains sequenced from a single sample in a study of T cells in localized non-small cell lung cancer. This table comes from immunoSEQ multiplex PCR, and its TCRdb copy is limited to in-frame clones, with some not included. Of tens of thousands of clones listed, 86% are singletons. Sequenced here: peripheral blood, sampled before any cancer treatment. All receptors derive from a male donor aged 60 or older with stage III lung adenocarcinoma.

The chain carries TRBV7-9 and TRBJ1-1; 7 nucleotides match TRBD1. The V and J ends lost 5 bases and 1 base, in that order; junction bases with no gene match: 4. This CDR3 comprises 14 residues. Germline CDR1 SEHNR, CDR2 FQNEAQ (reference sequence). The CDR3 here is CASSLRDRNTEAFF. CDR3 DNA sequence: TGTGCCAGCAGCCTAAGGGACAGGAACACTGAAGCTTTCTTT.

The chain has TRBV29-1 and TRBJ2-3; 7 nucleotides line up with TRBD2. V was pared by 4 bases and J by 4 bases, with 5 bases of the junction left unmatched. The length of the CDR3 is 13 residues. The germline V gene encodes CDR1 SQVTM and CDR2 ANQGSEA. As DNA, the CDR3 is TGCAGCGTTGGGGGGAGGGTAGCAGATACGCAGTATTTT. Protein sequence: CSVGGRVADTQYF.

This clone was seen once. This chain links TRBV6-6 with TRBJ1-5; TRBD1 matches at 8 bases. CDR1 is MNHNY and CDR2 is SVGAGI in the germline V gene (reference sequence). This CDR3 contains 12 residues. V lost 7 bases to trimming and J lost 7 bases; unmatched junction nucleotides: 3. DNA for the CDR3: TGTGCCAGCACAGGGGGCAGGCAGCCCCAGCATTTT. It yields the protein CASTGGRQPQHF.

J is TRBJ1-2 and V is TRBV6-1, with a tentative D call TRBD1 (6 bases). V was trimmed by 5 bases and J by 7 bases, leaving 17 bases between them. Germline V gene data show CDR1 as MNHNS and CDR2 as SASEGT. This CDR3 contains 14 residues. CDR3 bases: TGTGCCAGCAGTCCTCGAGGGGGGTCGAGTGGCTACACCTTC. This translates into CASSPRGGSSGYTF.

This chain uses TRBV11-3 with TRBJ1-1; no definite D call. The CDR3 is made up of 13 amino acids. Trimming pared 2 bases from V and 4 bases from J, leaving 8 bases between. Germline V gene data show CDR1 as SGHNT and CDR2 as YENEEA. The CDR3 DNA reads TGTGCCAGCAGCTTAATGGGCGGCACTGAAGCTTTCTTT. Residues: CASSLMGGTEAFF.

The chain employs TRBV30 and TRBJ2-7; either TRBD1 or TRBD2 may supply D (5 bases each). This CDR3 is 11 amino acids long. The V and J ends lost 2 bases and 5 bases respectively, with 7 bases between them. From germline, CDR1 is GTSNPN and CDR2 SVGIG (reference sequence). CDR3 residues: CAWSLGDEQYF. Written as DNA, the CDR3 is TGTGCCTGGAGTTTGGGGGACGAGCAGTACTTC. Complete variable domain (other parts from reference TRBV30 and TRBJ2-7): SQTIHQWPATLVQPVGSPLSLECTVEGTSNPNLYWYRQAAGRGLQLLFYSVGIGQISSEVPQNLSASRPQDRQFILSSKKLLLSDSGFYLCAWSLGDEQYFGPGTRLTVT.

The chain carries TRBV9 and TRBJ2-3; TRBD2 matches 14 bases. Unmatched junction bases numbered 4, after V lost 3 bases and J lost 4 bases. CDR1 and CDR2 from the germline V gene are SGDLS and YYNGEE. The length of the CDR3 is 16 residues. In DNA, the CDR3 is TGTGCCAGCAGCGCGACTAGCGGGAGGGCCCCAGATACGCAGTATTTT. Its translation is CASSATSGRAPDTQYF.

This chain uses TRBV10-3 with TRBJ2-5; 10 positions match TRBD2. Germline V gives CDR1 ENHRY, CDR2 SYGVKD. The CDR3 has 14 residues. V lost 5 bases to trimming and J lost 4 bases; unmatched junction nucleotides: 4. The CDR3 is CAISIAGGRETQYF. The DNA for the CDR3 is TGTGCCATCAGTATAGCGGGGGGCCGAGAGACCCAGTACTTC.

This clone occurred once. V gene TRBV9 combines with J gene TRBJ2-2, with 11 bases fitting TRBD2. CDR1 and CDR2 (germline): SGDLS, YYNGEE. This CDR3 is built from 21 residues. J lost 2 bases, V lost 3 bases, and 18 bases had no gene match. CDR3 in amino acids: CASSDPGGQARLAGNTGELFF. The CDR3 nucleotides are TGTGCCAGCAGCGATCCGGGGGGACAGGCCAGACTAGCGGGAAACACCGGGGAGCTGTTTTTT. Full variable domain (missing parts from reference TRBV9 and TRBJ2-2): DSGVTQTPKHLITATGQRVTLRCSPRSGDLSVYWYQQSLDQGLQFLIQYYNGEERAKGNILERFSAQQFPDLHSELNLSSLELGDSALYFCASSDPGGQARLAGNTGELFFGEGSRLTVL.

This chain uses TRBV9 with TRBJ1-2, with 10 bases identical to TRBD1. Losses at the gene ends were 3 bases for V and 4 bases for J; bases not matched to a gene: 3. The CDR3 length is 14 residues. CDR1 and CDR2 (germline): SGDLS, YYNGEE. CDR3 sequence: CASSEGQGIYGYTF. The CDR3, as DNA: TGTGCCAGCAGCGAGGGACAGGGGATCTATGGCTACACCTTC.

The chain joins TRBV6-5 to TRBJ2-7; TRBD1 agrees at 7 bases. Germline lookup yields CDR1 MNHEY and CDR2 SVGAGI. The ends lost 4 bases at V and 0 bases at J; junction bases unmatched: 9. CDR3 length equals 16 residues. CDR3 sequence reads: CASSSMRTGNSYEQYF. CDR3 coding DNA: TGTGCCAGCAGTTCGATGAGGACAGGAAACTCCTACGAGCAGTACTTC.

The V call is TRBV5-1, the J call TRBJ2-7; D uncertain. Germline assignment: CDR1 SGHRS and CDR2 YFSETQ. V was cut by 2 bases and J by 3 bases, with 6 bases left in between. This CDR3 is built from 12 residues. The chain's CDR3 is CASSLTDYEQYF. CDR3 in DNA: TGCGCCAGCAGCTTAACCGACTACGAGCAGTACTTC. The full variable domain, its missing parts supplied by reference TRBV5-1 and TRBJ2-7, is KAGVTQTPRYLIKTRGQQVTLSCSPISGHRSVSWYQQTPGQGLQFLFEYFSETQRNKGNFPGRFSGRQFSNSRSEMNVSTLELGDSALYLCASSLTDYEQYFGPGTRLTVT.

This chain uses TRBV7-6 with TRBJ2-3, with D perhaps TRBD2 (5 bases). In germline, CDR1 is SGHVS, CDR2 FNYEAQ. This CDR3 is built from 16 residues. Trimming pared 5 bases from V and 6 bases from J, leaving 21 bases between. The CDR3 coding sequence is TGTGCCAGCAGCCATCGGACCCTCCGGGATCTCGATACGCAGTATTTT. Protein: CASSHRTLRDLDTQYF.

The chain uses TRBV5-1 and TRBJ1-3, with D unresolved. V lost 4 bases, J lost 0 bases, and 11 bases lay in between. Germline V gene lookup returns CDR1 SGHRS and CDR2 YFSETQ. This CDR3 has 15 amino acids. In DNA form, the CDR3 reads TGCGCCAGCAGCCTCGACTCTGGCTCTGGAAACACCATATATTTT. This encodes CASSLDSGSGNTIYF.

This rearrangement joins TRBV6-5 to TRBJ1-2; 8 bases line up with TRBD1. This CDR3 region has 14 residues. J lost 4 bases, V lost 7 bases, and 8 bases had no gene match. Germline CDR1 is MNHEY and CDR2 is SVGAGI. The CDR3 DNA reads TGTGCCAGCATGCGACAGGGGAGCCTCTATGGCTACACCTTC. This sequence encodes CASMRQGSLYGYTF.

The rearrangement links TRBV27 to TRBJ2-7; D gene ambiguous. The V gene's germline CDR1 is MNHEY and CDR2 SMNVEV (reference sequence). V lost 0 bases and J lost 6, with 9 bases in between. The CDR3 is 13 residues long. The CDR3 spells CASSLSSGGEQYF. The DNA of the CDR3 is TGTGCCAGCAGTTTATCGTCAGGCGGCGAGCAGTACTTC.

The chain links TRBV5-1 to TRBJ1-2; TRBD1 is a possible D gene (6 bases). Germline V gives CDR1 SGHRS, CDR2 YFSETQ. The CDR3 covers 15 residues. Between the trimmed V and J ends, which lost 1 base and 2 bases, there was a span of 12 bases. The CDR3 reads CASSLILGQNYGYTF. CDR3 coding DNA: TGCGCCAGCAGCTTGATTCTGGGACAAAACTATGGCTACACCTTC. Drawing the rest from reference TRBV5-1 and TRBJ1-2, the complete variable domain is KAGVTQTPRYLIKTRGQQVTLSCSPISGHRSVSWYQQTPGQGLQFLFEYFSETQRNKGNFPGRFSGRQFSNSRSEMNVSTLELGDSALYLCASSLILGQNYGYTFGSGTRLTVV.

This chain links TRBV2 with TRBJ1-1; 8 nucleotides match TRBD1. The CDR3 length is 13 residues. Per germline, CDR1 SNHLY and CDR2 FYNNEI. Germline trimming cut 4 bases from V and 6 bases from J; bases unmatched to any gene: 4. The CDR3 coding sequence is TGTGCCAGCAGTGGGACAGGGCTCGCTGAAGCTTTCTTT. This encodes CASSGTGLAEAFF.